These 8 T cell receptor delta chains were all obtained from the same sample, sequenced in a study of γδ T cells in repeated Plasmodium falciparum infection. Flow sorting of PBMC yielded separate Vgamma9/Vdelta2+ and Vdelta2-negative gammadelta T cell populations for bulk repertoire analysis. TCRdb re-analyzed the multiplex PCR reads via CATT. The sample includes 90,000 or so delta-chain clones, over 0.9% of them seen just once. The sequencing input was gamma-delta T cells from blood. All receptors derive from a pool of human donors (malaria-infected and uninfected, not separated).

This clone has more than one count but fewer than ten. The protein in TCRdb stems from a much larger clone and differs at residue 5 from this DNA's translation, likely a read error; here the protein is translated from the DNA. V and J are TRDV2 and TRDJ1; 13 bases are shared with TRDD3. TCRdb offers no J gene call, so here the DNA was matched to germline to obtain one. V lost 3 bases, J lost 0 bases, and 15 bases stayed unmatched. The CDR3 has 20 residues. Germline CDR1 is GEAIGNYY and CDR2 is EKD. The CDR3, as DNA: TGTGCCTGTGACGCCGTTCCCACAACTGGGGGATACGGGTACACCGATAAACTCATCTTT. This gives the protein CACDAVPTTGGYGYTDKLIF.

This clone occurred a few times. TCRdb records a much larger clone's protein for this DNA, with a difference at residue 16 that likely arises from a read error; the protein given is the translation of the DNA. CDR3 sequence: CACDTDGGNPFYTDKPIF. In DNA form, the CDR3 reads TGTGCCTGTGACACCGACGGGGGAAACCCCTTTTACACCGATAAACCCATCTTT. The J gene has no call, while the V gene is TRDV2; the D call in the table, TRDD3, was not verified against the DNA. Germline V gene sequence: CDR1 GEAIGNYY, CDR2 EKD. The CDR3 runs to 18 residues.

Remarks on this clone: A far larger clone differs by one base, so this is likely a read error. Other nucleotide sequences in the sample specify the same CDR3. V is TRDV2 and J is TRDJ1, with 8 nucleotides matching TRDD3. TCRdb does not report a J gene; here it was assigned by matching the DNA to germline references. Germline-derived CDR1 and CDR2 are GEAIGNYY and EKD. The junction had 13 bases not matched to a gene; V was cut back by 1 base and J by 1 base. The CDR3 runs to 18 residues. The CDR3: CACDTVSRLGGGTDKLIF. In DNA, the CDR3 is TGTGCCTGTGACACTGTTTCCCGACTGGGGGGGGGCACCGATAAACTCATCTTT.

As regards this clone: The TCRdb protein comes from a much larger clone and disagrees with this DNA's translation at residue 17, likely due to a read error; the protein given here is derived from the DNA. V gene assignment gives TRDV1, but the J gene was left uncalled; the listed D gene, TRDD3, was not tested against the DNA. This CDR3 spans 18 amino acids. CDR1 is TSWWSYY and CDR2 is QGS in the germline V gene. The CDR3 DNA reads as TGTGCTCTTGGGGAACATATCCCCCCCGGGGCTGTTACCGATAAACTCACCTTT. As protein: CALGEHIPPGAVTDKLTF.

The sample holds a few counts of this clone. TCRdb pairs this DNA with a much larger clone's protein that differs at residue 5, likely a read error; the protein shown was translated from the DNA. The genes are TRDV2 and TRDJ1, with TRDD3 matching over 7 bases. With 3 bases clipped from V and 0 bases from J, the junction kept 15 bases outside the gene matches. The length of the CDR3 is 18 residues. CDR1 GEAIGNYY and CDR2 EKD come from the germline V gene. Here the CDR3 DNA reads TGTGCCTGTGACGCCGTAAGTACTGGGGCCAACAACACCGATAAACTCATCTTT. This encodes CACDAVSTGANNTDKLIF.

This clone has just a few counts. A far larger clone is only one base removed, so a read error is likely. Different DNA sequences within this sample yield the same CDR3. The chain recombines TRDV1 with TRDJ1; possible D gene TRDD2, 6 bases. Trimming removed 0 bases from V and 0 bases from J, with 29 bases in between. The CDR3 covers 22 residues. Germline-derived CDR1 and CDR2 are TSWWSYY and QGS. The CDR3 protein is CALGELEFVLREDALYTDKLIF. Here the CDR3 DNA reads TGTGCTCTTGGGGAACTAGAATTCGTCCTACGTGAGGATGCTCTATACACCGATAAACTCATCTTT.

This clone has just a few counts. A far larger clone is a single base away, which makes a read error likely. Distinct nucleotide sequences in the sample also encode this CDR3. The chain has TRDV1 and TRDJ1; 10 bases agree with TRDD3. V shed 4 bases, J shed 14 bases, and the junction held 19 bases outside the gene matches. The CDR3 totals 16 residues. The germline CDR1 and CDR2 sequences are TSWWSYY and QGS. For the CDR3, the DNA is TGTGCTCTTGGGGTTTTAGGGTACTGGGGGATGGCAGGACTTATCTTT. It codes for CALGVLGYWGMAGLIF.

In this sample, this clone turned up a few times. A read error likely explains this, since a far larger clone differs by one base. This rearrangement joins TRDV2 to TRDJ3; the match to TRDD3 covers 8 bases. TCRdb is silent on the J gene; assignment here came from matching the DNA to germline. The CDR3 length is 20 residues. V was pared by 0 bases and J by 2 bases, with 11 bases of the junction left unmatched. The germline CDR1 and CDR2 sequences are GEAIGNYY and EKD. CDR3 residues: CACDTINPGGLTWDTRQMFF. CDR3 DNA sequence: TGTGCCTGTGACACCATCAATCCTGGGGGACTGACCTGGGACACCCGACAGATGTTTTTC.